A selection of T cell receptor beta chains follows, all from one sample in a study of type 1 regulatory T cells. The antigens for these receptors are not known. TCRdb re-called the reads with MiXCR, one entry per CDR3 protein. Here the sample spans approximately 42,000 distinct CDR3 sequences, 12% being singletons. Specimen: cultured non-Tr1 T cells, either the whole culture or a sorted T cell fraction (not recorded which). The receptors shown here come from a human donor in good health. CDR3s include the opening cysteine and the closing phenylalanine or tryptophan. Each record gives: V gene, D gene, clone size, J gene, CDR3 protein, CDR3 DNA. A D gene is named only where the DNA matches it firmly. A row's size may be missing; if present it is once, few, many or a size class.

v_call: TRBV19; d_call: NA; clone_size: NA; j_call: TRBJ2-1; cdr3_aa: CASKGTPGNEQFF; cdr3_nt: TGTGCCAGTAAAGGGACCCCGGGAAACGAGCAGTTCTTC
v_call: TRBV5-1; d_call: NA; clone_size: few; j_call: TRBJ2-5; cdr3_aa: CASSLEGPETQYF; cdr3_nt: TGCGCCAGCAGCCTGGAGGGCCCTGAGACCCAGTACTTC
v_call: TRBV30; d_call: NA; clone_size: few; j_call: TRBJ2-7; cdr3_aa: CAWGLGRSYEQYF; cdr3_nt: TGTGCCTGGGGCTTAGGGCGCTCCTACGAGCAGTACTTC
v_call: TRBV6-1; d_call: NA; clone_size: few; j_call: TRBJ1-3; cdr3_aa: CASSEYRLSGNTIYF; cdr3_nt: TGTGCCAGCAGTGAATACAGGTTGTCCGGAAACACCATATATTTT
v_call: TRBV6-5; d_call: NA; clone_size: many; j_call: TRBJ1-2; cdr3_aa: CASSYRDGYQYGYTF; cdr3_nt: TGTGCCAGCAGTTATCGGGACGGTTACCAATATGGCTACACCTTC
v_call: TRBV20-1; d_call: NA; clone_size: medium-sized; j_call: TRBJ2-5; cdr3_aa: CSARRAGKETQYF; cdr3_nt: TGCAGTGCTCGAAGGGCGGGTAAAGAGACCCAGTACTTC
v_call: TRBV3-1; d_call: NA; clone_size: many; j_call: TRBJ1-3; cdr3_aa: CASSPGVDTIYF; cdr3_nt: TGTGCCAGCAGCCCCGGGGTGGACACCATATATTTT
v_call: TRBV7-2; d_call: NA; clone_size: few; j_call: TRBJ1-1; cdr3_aa: CASSWQDTEAFF; cdr3_nt: TGTGCCAGCAGCTGGCAGGACACTGAAGCTTTCTTT
v_call: TRBV12-3/TRBV12-4; d_call: NA; clone_size: many; j_call: TRBJ1-1; cdr3_aa: CASSKNGGTEAFF; cdr3_nt: TGTGCCAGCAGTAAAAACGGGGGGACTGAAGCTTTCTTT
v_call: TRBV20-1; d_call: TRBD2; clone_size: many; j_call: TRBJ2-3; cdr3_aa: CSATRPGLADLPDTQYF; cdr3_nt: TGCAGTGCTACCCGACCGGGACTAGCGGATCTCCCGGATACGCAGTATTTT
v_call: TRBV5-4; d_call: TRBD1; clone_size: few; j_call: TRBJ2-7; cdr3_aa: CASSLNGDRVYEQYF; cdr3_nt: TGTGCCAGCAGCTTGAATGGGGACAGGGTTTACGAGCAGTACTTC
v_call: TRBV30; d_call: NA; clone_size: many; j_call: TRBJ1-4; cdr3_aa: CASTGLLNEKLFF; cdr3_nt: TGTGCCTCCACGGGACTGCTTAATGAAAAACTGTTTTTT
v_call: TRBV5-1; d_call: NA; clone_size: many; j_call: TRBJ1-3; cdr3_aa: CASSQTVQGNTIYF; cdr3_nt: TGCGCCAGCAGCCAAACGGTCCAAGGAAACACCATATATTTT
v_call: TRBV7-2; d_call: NA; clone_size: NA; j_call: TRBJ1-4; cdr3_aa: CASSLRAEEKLFF; cdr3_nt: TGTGCCAGCAGCTTAAGGGCGGAGGAAAAACTGTTTTTT
v_call: TRBV19; d_call: TRBD1; clone_size: NA; j_call: TRBJ2-5; cdr3_aa: CASSRKNRGYSETQYF; cdr3_nt: TGTGCCAGTAGCCGCAAAAACAGGGGATATTCAGAGACCCAGTACTTC
v_call: TRBV7-2; d_call: NA; clone_size: few; j_call: TRBJ2-5; cdr3_aa: CASSLTRGETQYF; cdr3_nt: TGTGCCAGCAGTTTGACTAGGGGAGAGACCCAGTACTTC
v_call: TRBV28; d_call: NA; clone_size: few; j_call: TRBJ2-1; cdr3_aa: CASSPPATNEQFF; cdr3_nt: TGTGCCAGCAGTCCCCCCGCAACCAATGAGCAGTTCTTC
v_call: TRBV3-1; d_call: NA; clone_size: few; j_call: TRBJ1-1; cdr3_aa: CASSGGHTEAFF; cdr3_nt: TGTGCCAGCAGCGGGGGGCACACTGAAGCTTTCTTT
v_call: TRBV5-1; d_call: NA; clone_size: NA; j_call: TRBJ2-3; cdr3_aa: CASSSLGGLNTDTQYF; cdr3_nt: TGCGCCAGCAGCTCCTTGGGGGGATTAAACACAGATACGCAGTATTTT
v_call: TRBV5-1; d_call: TRBD1; clone_size: many; j_call: TRBJ2-2; cdr3_aa: CASSSRTGPDTGELFF; cdr3_nt: TGCGCCAGCAGCTCCCGGACAGGGCCCGACACCGGGGAGCTGTTTTTT
v_call: TRBV12-3/TRBV12-4; d_call: NA; clone_size: many; j_call: TRBJ2-7; cdr3_aa: CASSPQGFRSSYEQYF; cdr3_nt: TGTGCCAGCAGTCCCCAAGGATTCAGGAGCTCCTACGAGCAGTACTTC
v_call: TRBV28; d_call: NA; clone_size: many; j_call: TRBJ1-2; cdr3_aa: CASSRVDGYTF; cdr3_nt: TGTGCCAGCAGTCGTGTTGATGGCTACACCTTC
v_call: TRBV28; d_call: NA; clone_size: NA; j_call: TRBJ1-1; cdr3_aa: CASRDPYTEAFF; cdr3_nt: TGTGCCAGCAGGGACCCCTACACTGAAGCTTTCTTT
v_call: TRBV7-9; d_call: NA; clone_size: few; j_call: TRBJ2-7; cdr3_aa: CASSLYGPPANYEQYF; cdr3_nt: TGTGCCAGCAGCTTATACGGTCCGCCAGCCAACTACGAGCAGTACTTC
v_call: TRBV24-1; d_call: NA; clone_size: many; j_call: TRBJ2-1; cdr3_aa: CATSDRRRGRDEQFF; cdr3_nt: TGTGCCACCAGTGATAGAAGGCGGGGAAGGGATGAGCAGTTCTTC
v_call: TRBV18; d_call: NA; clone_size: many; j_call: TRBJ2-5; cdr3_aa: CATKFSGQETQYF; cdr3_nt: TGTGCCACAAAGTTTAGCGGACAAGAGACCCAGTACTTC
v_call: TRBV10-2; d_call: NA; clone_size: many; j_call: TRBJ2-1; cdr3_aa: CASSIQGGLYNEQFF; cdr3_nt: TGCGCCAGCAGCATACAGGGTGGGTTATACAATGAGCAGTTCTTC
v_call: TRBV6-2/TRBV6-3; d_call: NA; clone_size: many; j_call: TRBJ2-1; cdr3_aa: CASSPLAYNEQFF; cdr3_nt: TGTGCCAGCAGTCCTCTAGCCTACAATGAGCAGTTCTTC
v_call: TRBV10-3; d_call: TRBD2; clone_size: few; j_call: TRBJ2-2; cdr3_aa: CATSASSGRASGELFF; cdr3_nt: TGTGCCACCTCGGCGTCTAGCGGGAGGGCCTCAGGGGAGCTGTTTTTT
v_call: TRBV9; d_call: TRBD2; clone_size: many; j_call: TRBJ2-1; cdr3_aa: CASSVRAGGANEQFF; cdr3_nt: TGTGCCAGCAGCGTACGGGCGGGAGGGGCCAATGAGCAGTTCTTC
v_call: TRBV7-2; d_call: TRBD1; clone_size: few; j_call: TRBJ2-3; cdr3_aa: CASSLMGQMQYF; cdr3_nt: TGTGCCAGCAGCTTAATGGGACAGATGCAGTATTTT
v_call: TRBV5-1; d_call: NA; clone_size: NA; j_call: TRBJ2-3; cdr3_aa: CVSSDGTPSTDTQYF; cdr3_nt: TGCGTCAGCAGCGATGGGACCCCCTCGACAGATACGCAGTATTTT
v_call: TRBV20-1; d_call: NA; clone_size: many; j_call: TRBJ1-5; cdr3_aa: CSANWGVRQPQHF; cdr3_nt: TGCAGTGCTAATTGGGGTGTACGGCAGCCCCAGCATTTT
v_call: TRBV5-1; d_call: NA; clone_size: NA; j_call: TRBJ2-7; cdr3_aa: CASSHTGTGTYEQYF; cdr3_nt: TGCGCCAGCAGCCATACCGGGACTGGGACCTACGAGCAGTACTTC
v_call: TRBV5-1; d_call: NA; clone_size: many; j_call: TRBJ2-7; cdr3_aa: CASSLEVGGFEQYF; cdr3_nt: TGCGCCAGCAGCTTGGAGGTAGGGGGATTCGAGCAGTACTTC
v_call: TRBV6-6; d_call: TRBD2; clone_size: NA; j_call: TRBJ2-7; cdr3_aa: CASRRGEGLYEQYF; cdr3_nt: TGTGCCAGCCGCCGAGGGGAGGGACTTTATGAGCAGTACTTC
v_call: TRBV7-8; d_call: NA; clone_size: NA; j_call: TRBJ1-6; cdr3_aa: CASSLAGRNANSPLHF; cdr3_nt: TGTGCCAGCAGCTTAGCGGGACGGAATGCGAATTCACCCCTCCACTTT
v_call: TRBV7-8; d_call: NA; clone_size: many; j_call: TRBJ2-7; cdr3_aa: CASSLDPRSEQYF; cdr3_nt: TGTGCCAGCAGCTTAGATCCCAGGAGCGAGCAGTACTTC
v_call: TRBV19; d_call: TRBD1; clone_size: NA; j_call: TRBJ2-3; cdr3_aa: CASSIQGADTQYF; cdr3_nt: TGTGCCAGTAGCATACAGGGGGCAGATACGCAGTATTTT
v_call: TRBV29-1; d_call: NA; clone_size: NA; j_call: TRBJ2-2; cdr3_aa: CSVEGSLGTGELFF; cdr3_nt: TGCAGCGTTGAAGGCAGCTTAGGGACCGGGGAGCTGTTTTTT
v_call: TRBV30; d_call: NA; clone_size: NA; j_call: TRBJ1-2; cdr3_aa: CAWSPDGTYGYTF; cdr3_nt: TGTGCCTGGAGTCCCGACGGAACCTATGGCTACACCTTC
v_call: TRBV18; d_call: TRBD1; clone_size: NA; j_call: TRBJ2-1; cdr3_aa: CASSGTVGDNEQFF; cdr3_nt: TGTGCCAGCTCCGGGACAGTAGGGGATAATGAGCAGTTCTTC
v_call: TRBV7-2; d_call: TRBD1; clone_size: many; j_call: TRBJ1-1; cdr3_aa: CASSIQGIPNTEAFF; cdr3_nt: TGTGCCAGCAGCATACAGGGGATTCCGAACACTGAAGCTTTCTTT
v_call: TRBV5-1; d_call: NA; clone_size: few; j_call: TRBJ2-4; cdr3_aa: CASSVRQFSGGKNIQYF; cdr3_nt: TGCGCCAGCAGCGTACGACAGTTCTCCGGGGGCAAAAACATTCAGTACTTC
v_call: TRBV5-1; d_call: NA; clone_size: few; j_call: TRBJ2-5; cdr3_aa: CASSPARAFWRESGQETQYF; cdr3_nt: TGCGCCAGCAGCCCGGCCCGGGCGTTTTGGCGGGAATCTGGACAAGAGACCCAGTACTTC
v_call: TRBV18; d_call: NA; clone_size: NA; j_call: TRBJ2-2; cdr3_aa: CASSPPSGTGELFF; cdr3_nt: TGTGCCAGCTCACCACCCTCAGGCACCGGGGAGCTGTTTTTT
v_call: TRBV3-1; d_call: NA; clone_size: medium-sized; j_call: TRBJ1-5; cdr3_aa: CASSPGTGNQPQHF; cdr3_nt: TGTGCCAGCAGCCCCGGGACGGGTAATCAGCCCCAGCATTTT
v_call: TRBV20-1; d_call: TRBD2; clone_size: NA; j_call: TRBJ2-7; cdr3_aa: CSARLAGIFYEQYF; cdr3_nt: TGCAGTGCTAGACTAGCGGGAATCTTCTACGAGCAGTACTTC
v_call: TRBV5-1; d_call: TRBD1; clone_size: few; j_call: TRBJ1-2; cdr3_aa: CASSRGGQGRYGYTF; cdr3_nt: TGCGCCAGCAGCCGCGGAGGACAGGGACGATATGGCTACACCTTC
v_call: TRBV6-6; d_call: NA; clone_size: few; j_call: TRBJ2-5; cdr3_aa: CASSQIRETQYF; cdr3_nt: TGTGCCAGCAGCCAAATAAGAGAGACCCAGTACTTC
v_call: TRBV18; d_call: NA; clone_size: many; j_call: TRBJ2-1; cdr3_aa: CASSPLERVNEQFF; cdr3_nt: TGTGCCAGCTCACCACTCGAAAGGGTCAATGAGCAGTTCTTC
v_call: TRBV20-1; d_call: TRBD1; clone_size: many; j_call: TRBJ2-3; cdr3_aa: CSARASGQGTDTQYF; cdr3_nt: TGCAGTGCTAGAGCTTCGGGACAGGGCACAGATACGCAGTATTTT
v_call: TRBV27; d_call: NA; clone_size: many; j_call: TRBJ1-6; cdr3_aa: CASTINRGIGSSYNSPLHF; cdr3_nt: TGTGCCAGCACTATTAATCGGGGAATTGGGAGCTCCTATAATTCACCCCTCCACTTT